This T cell receptor beta chain was captured by sequencing in a study of blood T cell repertoires in COVID-19. Some clones are missing from TCRdb's copy, which holds only in-frame ones; the method was immunoSEQ multiplex PCR. The table includes under 90,000 clones, nearly 90% detected once. The junction had 5 bases not matched to a gene; V was cut back by 6 bases and J by 4 bases. Per germline, CDR1 MNHNY and CDR2 SVGAGI (reference sequence). The CDR3 is made up of 15 amino acids. This TCR was sampled from a woman between 45 and 65 years old with COVID-19, enrolled during active disease. The rearrangement joins TRBV6-6 to TRBJ2-1; TRBD2 matches 11 bases. Sequenced input: peripheral blood. CDR3: CASRPSGRPYNEQFF. As DNA, the CDR3 is TGTGCCAGCAGACCTAGCGGGAGGCCATACAATGAGCAGTTCTTC.